Shown below are 15 T cell receptor beta chains from a single sample sequenced in a study of blood T cell repertoires in COVID-19. Assay used: immunoSEQ multiplex PCR; TCRdb lists only in-frame clones, some missing. The table has 200,000 to 250,000 clones, 70% to 90% seen once. The sequenced sample was peripheral blood. The source is a man aged 25 to 40 with COVID-19, enrolled during active disease.

V gene TRBV6-5 combines with J gene TRBJ1-5, with 8 bases aligning to TRBD1. From germline, CDR1 is MNHEY and CDR2 SVGAGI. This CDR3 region has 13 residues. J lost 5 bases, V lost 5 bases, and 2 bases had no gene match. Here the CDR3 reads CASSKTGDQPQHF. The CDR3 nucleotides read TGTGCCAGCAGTAAGACAGGGGATCAGCCCCAGCATTTT.

The J gene is TRBJ1-1, the V gene TRBV19; 7 nucleotides line up with TRBD1. Germline V lookup: CDR1 LNHDA, CDR2 SQIVND (reference sequence). CDR3 length: 16 residues. Losses at the gene ends were 7 bases for V and 5 bases for J; bases not matched to a gene: 16. The CDR3 nucleotides are TGTGCCAGTAATAGTCCGAGGGGGCCAGGGGGGACTGAAGCTTTCTTT. Translation: CASNSPRGPGGTEAFF.

The CDR3 loop is CASSGSGRVRNEQFF. DNA of the CDR3: TGTGCCAGCAGTGGGAGCGGGAGGGTAAGGAATGAGCAGTTCTTC. This chain uses TRBV6-6 with TRBJ2-1; the match to TRBD2 covers 10 bases. Looked up from germline, CDR1 is MNHNY and CDR2 is SVGAGI (reference sequence). The CDR3 has 15 amino acids. J was trimmed by 7 bases and V by 5 bases; bases with no gene match: 8.

J is TRBJ2-1 and V is TRBV3-1 (or the pseudogene TRBV3-2), with unresolved D. Germline V gives CDR1 LGHDT, CDR2 YNNKEL (reference sequence). The CDR3 consists of 13 residues. The V gene lost 0 bases and the J gene lost 10 bases, with 10 bases spanning the gap. The CDR3 DNA reads TGTGCCAGCAGCCAAGAACAAGCGAGAGAGCAGTTCTTC. Protein product: CASSQEQAREQFF.

V is TRBV18 and J is TRBJ1-6, with a tentative D call TRBD1 (5 bases). The V gene's germline CDR1 is KGHSH and CDR2 LQKENI. The CDR3 consists of 15 residues. V was cut by 2 bases and J by 10 bases, with 15 bases left in between. This chain's CDR3 is CASSPNTASGSPLHF. The DNA of the CDR3 is TGTGCCAGCTCACCAAATACGGCTTCAGGGTCACCCCTCCACTTT.

The rearrangement links TRBV12-3 or TRBV12-4 to TRBJ1-5, with 8 bases aligning to TRBD1. There are 13 residues in the CDR3. The V gene end was trimmed by 5 bases and the J gene end by 7 bases; junction bases not matched to a gene: 4. The CDR3 sequence: CASSPRQGQPQHF. The CDR3 DNA reads as TGTGCCAGCAGTCCTAGACAGGGGCAGCCCCAGCATTTT.

This clone was recorded a few times. The CDR3 coding sequence is TGTGCCAGCAGTTTCCCAACGAGAATGAACACTGAAGCTTTCTTT. Translated: CASSFPTRMNTEAFF. V usage is TRBV6-2 or TRBV6-3 and J usage is TRBJ1-1, with D unclear. V shed 4 bases and J shed 0 bases, with 12 bases lying between them. The CDR3 is 15 amino acids. Germline V gene lookup returns CDR1 MNHEY and CDR2 SVGEGT.

The chain links TRBV25-1 to TRBJ2-1; possible D gene TRBD1, 7 bases. V dropped 1 base and J dropped 2 bases, with 12 bases sitting between them. Germline V gene data show CDR1 as MGHDK and CDR2 as SYGVNS. The CDR3 length is 16 residues. For the CDR3, the DNA is TGTGCCAGCAGTGAATGGAGGGGACAGCCCTACAATGAGCAGTTCTTC. Translating it yields CASSEWRGQPYNEQFF.

The chain links TRBV11-2 to TRBJ1-1, with D tentatively TRBD1 (6 bases). Between the trimmed V and J ends, which lost 3 bases and 10 bases, there was a span of 18 bases. The CDR3 extends over 14 amino acids. Germline CDR1 SGHAT, CDR2 FQNNGV. The CDR3 region is CASSLAPGGLTAFF. The CDR3 DNA sequence: TGTGCCAGCAGCTTGGCCCCCGGGGGGCTGACAGCTTTCTTT.

In nucleotides, the CDR3 is TGTGCCAGCAGCTTAGGACTGACTGGAAACACCATATATTTT. This sequence encodes CASSLGLTGNTIYF. J is TRBJ1-3 and V is TRBV7-9; no clear D gene. The CDR3 has 14 amino acids. Trimming removed 1 base at V and 2 bases at J, with 6 bases between. Germline V gene data show CDR1 as SEHNR and CDR2 as FQNEAQ (reference sequence).

V usage is TRBV27 and J usage is TRBJ1-1; no reliable D call. The CDR3 length is 14 residues. Trimming removed 3 bases from V and 0 bases from J, with 8 bases in between. Germline values: CDR1 MNHEY, CDR2 SMNVEV (reference sequence). The CDR3 bases are TGTGCCAGCAGTTTTCGGGGTATGAACACTGAAGCTTTCTTT. It specifies CASSFRGMNTEAFF.

In its sample, this clone was seen once. CDR3: CASSLVVVTGDDYNEQFF. Here the CDR3 DNA reads TGTGCCAGCAGCTTAGTGGTGGTGACGGGGGACGACTACAATGAGCAGTTCTTC. This chain connects TRBV11-2 to TRBJ2-1; the D gene is possibly TRBD2 (6 bases). The V and J ends lost 1 base and 3 bases respectively, with 19 bases between them. The CDR3 length is 18 residues. CDR1 is SGHAT, CDR2 FQNNGV, per germline.

The CDR3 nucleotides are TGTGCCATCAGTGCAGGGGACCGAGGCACAGATACGCAGTATTTT. This translates into CAISAGDRGTDTQYF. V usage is TRBV10-3 and J usage is TRBJ2-3; D possibly corresponds to TRBD1 (6 bases). Trimming pared 4 bases from V and 1 base from J, leaving 12 bases between. The V gene's germline CDR1 is ENHRY and CDR2 SYGVKD. This CDR3 has 15 amino acids.

The V call is TRBV5-6, the J call TRBJ1-5; TRBD1 aligns across 9 bases. The CDR3 totals 15 residues. J was trimmed by 4 bases and V by 0 bases; bases with no gene match: 2. Germline V gene data show CDR1 as SGHDT and CDR2 as YYEEEE. The CDR3, as DNA: TGTGCCAGCAGCTTGGGACAGGGGGGAAATCAGCCCCAGCATTTT. This translates into CASSLGQGGNQPQHF.

This clone was found once. The chain carries TRBV15 and TRBJ2-4, with 15 bases that match TRBD2. Trimming at V came to 0 bases and at J to 8 bases, leaving 17 bases not matched to a gene. The CDR3 length is 21 residues. The V gene's germline CDR1 is LNHNV and CDR2 YYDKDF (reference sequence). The CDR3 DNA reads as TGTGCCACCAGCAGAGACTCACACCGAGACACGGGACTAGCGGGAGGAGACATTCAGTACTTC. Translated, it gives CATSRDSHRDTGLAGGDIQYF.